The 18 T cell receptor beta chains below were found in one sample sequenced in a study of human T cells and chemical hapten exposure. As to time point: patch test 1, 2 weeks after DPC sensitization. Treatment given: therapeutic diphenylcyclopropenone sensitization with weekly scalp DPC. TCRdb fed the RACE reads into MiXCR, producing one record per CDR3 protein. The repertoire holds under 200,000 distinct CDR3 sequences, with roughly 15% as singletons. The starting material was whole blood, obtained in connection with sensitization to the hapten diphenylcyclopropenone (DPC). These receptors were collected from a woman between 25 and 40 years old with alopecia areata. Some clones in this sample may be carry-over from other donors' samples.

The chain has TRBV27 and TRBJ2-7, with D possibly matching TRBD2 (6 bases). In germline, CDR1 is MNHEY, CDR2 SMNVEV (reference sequence). The V gene lost 9 bases and the J gene lost 3 bases, with 12 bases spanning the gap. The CDR3 has 12 amino acids. DNA of the CDR3: TGTGCCAGTCGGGACTTCCACTACGAGCAGTACTTC. This encodes CASRDFHYEQYF.

This clonotype has a count of ten or more. The chain has TRBV9 and TRBJ2-7; D gene ambiguous. V lost 0 bases, J lost 0 bases, and 7 bases lay in between. Looked up from germline, CDR1 is SGDLS and CDR2 is YYNGEE. The CDR3 spans 14 residues. The CDR3 bases are TGTGCCAGCAGCGTAGGGGCAGACTCCTACGAGCAGTACTTC. Encoded protein: CASSVGADSYEQYF.

V usage is TRBV29-1 and J usage is TRBJ2-2; D may correspond to TRBD1 or TRBD2 (7 bases each). The CDR3 spans 15 residues. The germline V gene encodes CDR1 SQVTM and CDR2 ANQGSEA. The CDR3 loop is CSAGGPTGNTGELFF. The CDR3 DNA is TGCAGTGCCGGGGGGCCGACAGGGAATACCGGGGAGCTGTTTTTT.

The rearrangement joins TRBV11-2 to TRBJ2-7; D is unclear. The germline V gene has CDR1 SGHAT and CDR2 FQNNGV. Trimming took off 2 bases at V and 5 bases at J, with 13 bases between the two ends. This CDR3 is 14 amino acids long. CDR3 bases: TGTGCCAGCAGCTTAACCGGGTTAGGCGACGAGCAGTACTTC. Residues: CASSLTGLGDEQYF.

The J gene is TRBJ2-7, the V gene TRBV5-6; a weak D match, TRBD1 (6 bases). The germline gives CDR1 SGHDT, CDR2 YYEEEE. The length of the CDR3 is 15 residues. V lost 4 bases, J lost 0 bases, and 14 bases lay in between. The CDR3 sequence is CASSGIDRSSYEQYF. The CDR3, as DNA: TGTGCCAGCAGCGGGATCGACAGGAGCTCCTACGAGCAGTACTTC.

In its sample, this clonotype was seen many times. The chain combines TRBV6-2 or TRBV6-3 with TRBJ2-1; 13 nucleotides align to TRBD2. CDR1 and CDR2 from the germline V gene are MNHEY and SVGEGT. CDR3 length: 15 residues. The V gene end was trimmed by 2 bases and the J gene end by 6 bases; junction bases not matched to a gene: 1. CDR3 DNA: TGTGCCAGCAGTTACGGACTAGCGGGAGTCAATGAGCAGTTCTTC. The encoded protein is CASSYGLAGVNEQFF.

This clonotype was recorded many times. The chain has TRBV5-1 and TRBJ1-4; a possible D gene is TRBD1 (5 bases). V dropped 3 bases and J dropped 0 bases, with 18 bases sitting between them. This CDR3 has 18 amino acids. Germline V lookup: CDR1 SGHRS, CDR2 YFSETQ. The CDR3 region has the DNA TGCGCCAGCAGCTCTGGCCTCCAGCTGGGGCCAACTAATGAAAAACTGTTTTTT. Amino acid sequence: CASSSGLQLGPTNEKLFF.

This clonotype has more than one count but fewer than ten. For the CDR3, the DNA is TGCGCCAGCAGCTTCGGGCCCCTAAACGATGGCTACACCTTC. This codes for CASSFGPLNDGYTF. V is TRBV5-1 and J is TRBJ1-2; no definite D call. The V end was cut by 2 bases, the J end by 6 bases, with 14 bases between. CDR1 is SGHRS, CDR2 YFSETQ, per germline. The CDR3 covers 14 residues.

The rearrangement links TRBV27 to TRBJ2-5, with TRBD2 matching 8 bases. Trimming took 6 bases from V and 0 from J; bases not matched to a gene: 12. CDR3 length equals 17 residues. In germline, CDR1 is MNHEY, CDR2 SMNVEV (reference sequence). CDR3 sequence reads: CASSPIGVAGNQETQYF. CDR3 DNA: TGTGCCAGCAGCCCAATTGGGGTAGCGGGGAACCAAGAGACCCAGTACTTC.

V and J are TRBV27 and TRBJ2-2; D is perhaps TRBD1 (7 bases). V was shortened by 4 bases and J by 4 bases, with 22 bases between the two germline ends. There are 18 residues in the CDR3. The germline CDR1 and CDR2 sequences are MNHEY and SMNVEV (reference sequence). The CDR3 sequence is CASSSQGGLAEGTGELFF. In nucleotides, the CDR3 is TGTGCCAGCAGTTCTCAGGGGGGCCTAGCTGAGGGCACCGGGGAGCTGTTTTTT.

There are many counts of this clonotype. The gene calls are TRBV2 and TRBJ1-4, with a tentative D call TRBD1 (5 bases). CDR1 and CDR2 from the germline V gene are SNHLY and FYNNEI. This CDR3 contains 17 residues. V lost 6 bases to trimming and J lost 0 bases, with 17 bases between them. For the CDR3, the DNA is TGTGCCAGCAGCCGAATCCGGGGCTCTGCAACTAATGAAAAACTGTTTTTT. Its protein is CASSRIRGSATNEKLFF.

There are a few counts of this clonotype. This rearrangement joins TRBV10-2 to TRBJ1-5; unclear D gene. The CDR3 loop spans 14 amino acids. V lost 3 bases and J lost 4, with 10 bases in between. Per the germline V gene, CDR1 is WSHSY and CDR2 is SAAADI. The CDR3: CASSDRTLNQPQHF. In nucleotides, the CDR3 is TGCGCCAGCAGTGACAGGACCCTTAATCAGCCCCAGCATTTT.

This clonotype was seen more than once but under ten times. The chain recombines TRBV5-4 with TRBJ2-1; 11 bases are a match to TRBD1. Looked up from germline, CDR1 is SGHNT and CDR2 is YYREEE (reference sequence). This CDR3 has 16 residues. Losses at the gene ends were 6 bases for V and 7 bases for J; bases not matched to a gene: 12. This chain's CDR3 is CASNGARGQGVNEQFF. The CDR3 DNA follows: TGTGCCAGCAACGGAGCCCGGGGACAGGGGGTGAATGAGCAGTTCTTC.

A few counts support this clonotype. Germline is not matched at one junction end, which may reflect a read error. The V and J genes are TRBV3-1 and TRBJ2-7; D is possibly TRBD1 or TRBD2 (5 bases each). Per germline, CDR1 LGHDT and CDR2 YNNKEL (reference sequence). The CDR3 extends over 14 amino acids. The CDR3 is CASTQRDGTYEQYF. CDR3 nucleotides: TGTGCCAGCACCCAACGGGACGGCACCTACGAGCAGTACTTC.

This clonotype has only a few counts. The J gene is TRBJ1-2, the V gene TRBV6-5; the D is unclear. There are 14 residues in the CDR3. CDR1 is MNHEY and CDR2 is SVGAGI in the germline V gene. Between the trimmed V and J ends, which lost 0 bases and 2 bases, there was a span of 7 bases. CDR3 nucleotide sequence: TGTGCCAGCAGTTACTCCGTCGCCAACTATGGCTACACCTTC. It yields the protein CASSYSVANYGYTF.

This clonotype turned up a few times. The DNA of the CDR3 is TGCAGTGCTAGCGGGGGGGGGCCTGACACTGAAGCTTTCTTT. Translating gives CSASGGGPDTEAFF. This sequence joins TRBV20-1 and TRBJ1-1; possible D gene TRBD1, 6 bases. V gave up 3 bases and J gave up 3 bases, with 14 bases separating them. The CDR3 extends over 14 amino acids. Germline V gene data show CDR1 as DFQATT and CDR2 as SNEGSKA (reference sequence).

This clonotype was seen a few times. V and J are TRBV11-2 and TRBJ2-1, with a possible D match to TRBD2 (5 bases). The V gene lost 5 bases and the J gene lost 0 bases, with 14 bases spanning the gap. Germline values: CDR1 SGHAT, CDR2 FQNNGV. CDR3 length: 16 residues. CDR3 residues: CASSPLGSSSYNEQFF. CDR3 DNA: TGTGCCAGCAGCCCGTTGGGGAGCAGCTCCTACAATGAGCAGTTCTTC.

The table lists this clonotype with many counts. The chain combines TRBV23-1 with TRBJ1-5; TRBD1 is a possible D gene (5 bases). TRBV23-1 is designated an ORF whose function remains uncertain. The CDR3 extends over 16 amino acids. Trimming pared 2 bases from V and 6 bases from J, leaving 17 bases between. CDR3 DNA: TGCGCCAGCAGTCAAAATCCAGGGACTTCGGTTCAGCCCCAGCATTTT. Translation: CASSQNPGTSVQPQHF.